Shown below are 18 T cell receptor beta chains from a single sample sequenced in a study of cytomegalovirus exposure and HLA in healthy donors. It was with 60 Vbeta and 13 Jbeta primers that the PCR ran. The data were produced by immunoSEQ multiplex PCR, yet TCRdb's version contains in-frame clones alone and is incomplete. The sample includes 150,000 to 200,000 clones, 9.5% of them seen just once. The sample was PBMCs. The receptors shown here come from a woman aged 30 to 39 in good health and CMV-seropositive.

This rearrangement joins TRBV11-3 to TRBJ2-1, with a tentative D call TRBD1 (6 bases). Germline assignment: CDR1 SGHNT and CDR2 YENEEA. The V gene lost 5 bases and the J gene lost 0 bases, with 14 bases spanning the gap. This CDR3 is built from 16 residues. CDR3 sequence: CASSPGGRSSYNEQFF. The CDR3 DNA follows: TGTGCCAGCAGCCCTGGGGGCAGGAGCTCCTACAATGAGCAGTTCTTC.

There are a few counts of this clone. CDR3 residues: CSVQRRGEKLFF. The DNA of the CDR3 is TGCAGCGTACAGAGGAGGGGAGAAAAACTGTTTTTT. The rearrangement uses TRBV29-1 and TRBJ1-4, with D maybe TRBD1 (5 bases). CDR1 and CDR2 from the germline V gene are SQVTM and ANQGSEA. With 6 bases removed from V and 8 bases from J, the gap between germline ends came to 13 bases. CDR3 length: 12 amino acids.

The chain joins TRBV11-2 to TRBJ2-3, with D maybe TRBD2 (6 bases). Trimming shortened V by 7 bases and J by 4 bases, and 9 bases separated the two germline ends. CDR1 is SGHAT, CDR2 FQNNGV, per germline. The CDR3 sequence is 12 residues long. The CDR3 reads CASNGLPDTQYF. CDR3 nucleotides: TGTGCCAGCAACGGACTACCAGATACGCAGTATTTT.

The chain has TRBV6-1 and TRBJ2-1, with 13 nucleotides matching TRBD2. V trimming: 4 bases; J trimming: 4 bases; junction bases outside the gene matches: 10. The V gene's germline CDR1 is MNHNS and CDR2 SASEGT. CDR3 size: 18 residues. The CDR3, as DNA: TGTGCCAGCAGTGGAGGGACTAGCGGGATATCCTATTACAATGAGCAGTTCTTC. It codes for CASSGGTSGISYYNEQFF.

The rearrangement links TRBV30 to TRBJ2-7; D is perhaps TRBD2 (5 bases). This CDR3 contains 17 residues. Germline values: CDR1 GTSNPN, CDR2 SVGIG (reference sequence). Trimming took 0 bases from V and 3 from J, leaving 21 bases between them. CDR3 nucleotides: TGTGCCTGGAGTGTAGAGGGTGATAGCCAGACCTTCTACGAGCAGTACTTC. Its translation: CAWSVEGDSQTFYEQYF.

This chain links TRBV2 with TRBJ1-1; TRBD1 matches 10 bases. This CDR3 has 14 residues. Per the germline V gene, CDR1 is SNHLY and CDR2 is FYNNEI. The V gene end was trimmed by 7 bases and the J gene end by 4 bases; junction bases not matched to a gene: 6. This CDR3 reads CASKTGQGPTEAFF. CDR3 in DNA: TGTGCCAGCAAAACGGGACAGGGGCCCACTGAAGCTTTCTTT.

The chain is built from TRBV14 and TRBJ2-5; 15 bases match TRBD2. Germline CDR1 and CDR2: SGHDN and FVKESK. CDR3 length: 18 amino acids. The trim removed 3 bases at V and 4 bases at J, leaving 9 bases unmatched. CDR3 sequence (DNA): TGTGCCAGCAGCCACACCGGGACTAGCGGGAGGAAAGGAGAGACCCAGTACTTC. This encodes CASSHTGTSGRKGETQYF.

The sample holds a few counts of this clone. The chain joins TRBV6-6 to TRBJ2-7, with D possibly matching TRBD1 (6 bases). CDR3 size: 15 residues. The ends were cut back, 0 bases at V and 1 base at J, with 10 bases in the middle. CDR1 is MNHNY, CDR2 SVGAGI, per germline (reference sequence). CDR3 amino acids: CASSYSQGSSYEQYF. The DNA of the CDR3 is TGTGCCAGCAGTTACTCACAGGGTTCATCCTACGAGCAGTACTTC.

In this sample, this clone turned up a few times. The rearrangement links TRBV5-1 to TRBJ2-1; 13 bases are a match to TRBD2. With 3 bases clipped from V and 14 bases from J, the junction kept 5 bases outside the gene matches. This CDR3 comprises 13 residues. The V gene's germline CDR1 is SGHRS and CDR2 YFSETQ. CDR3 protein: CASSWGLAGPEFF. The DNA for the CDR3 is TGCGCCAGCAGCTGGGGACTAGCGGGACCAGAGTTCTTC.

The sample holds a few counts of this clone. V usage is TRBV25-1 and J usage is TRBJ2-3; 9 bases agree with TRBD2. Germline values: CDR1 MGHDK, CDR2 SYGVNS. The CDR3 length is 15 residues. The junction had 10 bases not matched to a gene; V was cut back by 6 bases and J by 6 bases. The CDR3 bases are TGTGCCAGCAGCCCCGTGGGACTAGCTGCCGATACGCAGTATTTT. This sequence encodes CASSPVGLAADTQYF.

The chain has TRBV19 and TRBJ1-6, with D unclear. There are 14 residues in the CDR3. Trimming stripped 3 bases from V and 7 bases from J, with 10 bases between. Germline V gene sequence: CDR1 LNHDA, CDR2 SQIVND (reference sequence). This chain's CDR3 is CASSMSGGNSPLHF. The CDR3 DNA reads TGTGCCAGTAGTATGAGCGGCGGGAATTCACCCCTCCACTTT.

This clone has more than one count but fewer than ten. This chain uses TRBV7-9 with TRBJ1-1; D uncertain. The CDR3 sequence is 11 residues long. Germline-derived CDR1 and CDR2 are SEHNR and FQNEAQ (reference sequence). Between the trimmed V and J ends, which lost 3 bases and 11 bases, there was a span of 10 bases. CDR3 bases: TGTGCCAGCAGCTTTCCCCGAGGCGCTTTCTTT. The encoded protein is CASSFPRGAFF. Using reference TRBV7-9 and TRBJ1-1 for the parts outside the CDR3, the full variable domain is DTGVSQNPRHKITKRGQNVTFRCDPISEHNRLYWYRQTLGQGPEFLTYFQNEAQLEKSRLLSDRFSAERPKGSFSTLEIQRTEQGDSAMYLCASSFPRGAFFGQGTRLTVV.

This clone was seen a handful of times. The V call is TRBV5-1, the J call TRBJ2-2, with D possibly being TRBD1 (6 bases). V shed 0 bases and J shed 3 bases, with 6 bases lying between them. Germline V gene lookup returns CDR1 SGHRS and CDR2 YFSETQ. CDR3 length: 14 amino acids. DNA of the CDR3: TGCGCCAGCAGCTTGGGACAGGACACCGGGGAGCTGTTTTTT. This sequence encodes CASSLGQDTGELFF.

The chain is built from TRBV7-2 and TRBJ2-5; a possible D gene is TRBD2 (6 bases). This CDR3 comprises 16 residues. Trimming removed 5 bases from V and 4 bases from J, with 20 bases in between. Germline V gene sequence: CDR1 SGHTA, CDR2 FQGNSA. The CDR3 region is CASSLGAGFVRETQYF. CDR3 coding DNA: TGTGCCAGCAGCCTAGGCGCGGGATTTGTGCGAGAGACCCAGTACTTC.

In this sample, this clone turned up a few times. The genes are TRBV13 and TRBJ2-7; D is possibly TRBD1 (5 bases). The V gene's germline CDR1 is PRHDT and CDR2 FYEKMQ (reference sequence). Trimming removed 6 bases at V and 0 bases at J, with 12 bases between. The CDR3 loop spans 14 amino acids. CDR3 DNA: TGTGCCAGCAGAAGGGGCGGCTTCTCCTACGAGCAGTACTTC. Its translation is CASRRGGFSYEQYF. Full variable domain (remainder filled in from reference TRBV13 and TRBJ2-7): AAGVIQSPRHLIKEKRETATLKCYPIPRHDTVYWYQQGPGQDPQFLISFYEKMQSDKGSIPDRFSAQQFSDYHSELNMSSLELGDSALYFCASRRGGFSYEQYFGPGTRLTVT.

This clone was detected a few times. This chain joins TRBV7-9 and TRBJ1-5, with TRBD1 as a possible D gene (5 bases). V dropped 0 bases and J dropped 1 base, with 16 bases sitting between them. Germline V gene data show CDR1 as SEHNR and CDR2 as FQNEAQ (reference sequence). This CDR3 has 18 residues. This CDR3 is CASSLAREGLWSNQPQHF. DNA of the CDR3: TGTGCCAGCAGCTTAGCAAGGGAGGGGCTCTGGAGCAATCAGCCCCAGCATTTT.

This clone occurred a few times. The rearrangement uses TRBV7-2 and TRBJ2-1; 12 nucleotides agree with TRBD2. The V segment lost 5 bases and the J segment 5 bases; nucleotides outside the gene matches: 4. The CDR3 is 15 residues long. Germline CDR1 reads SGHTA; CDR2 reads FQGNSA. DNA for the CDR3: TGTGCCAGCAGCGTAGGACTAGCGGGGCACAATGAGCAGTTCTTC. This codes for CASSVGLAGHNEQFF.

This clone occurred a few times. V is TRBV5-1 and J is TRBJ2-7; the match to TRBD2 covers 13 bases. Germline assignment: CDR1 SGHRS and CDR2 YFSETQ. Losses at the gene ends were 4 bases for V and 0 bases for J; bases not matched to a gene: 7. This CDR3 region has 17 residues. The CDR3 coding sequence is TGCGCCAGCAGCCACGGGACTAGCGGGATGTACTCCTACGAGCAGTACTTC. Its protein is CASSHGTSGMYSYEQYF.